This T cell receptor beta chain was captured in a study of blood T cell repertoires in COVID-19. The germline gives CDR1 SNHLY, CDR2 FYNNEI. The CDR3 is 13 amino acids. The V and J ends lost 8 bases and 4 bases, in that order; junction bases with no gene match: 6. Recovered status applied to Cohort 3 donors who had two consecutive negative PCRs. It also applied to those with clearance or with symptom resolution. Profiled with immunoSEQ multiplex PCR; TCRdb holds only in-frame clones, not every one. This sample carries approximately 470,000 clones, roughly 87% of them seen once, and the ten largest clones take around 0.64%.

The gene calls are TRBV2 and TRBJ1-1; 8 bases match TRBD1. The receptor was derived from a woman under 30 who had recovered from COVID-19. The source material was PBMCs or T cells enriched from blood (not recorded which). The CDR3 loop is CASEDRVATEAFF. The CDR3 DNA reads TGTGCCAGCGAGGACAGGGTGGCCACTGAAGCTTTCTTT.